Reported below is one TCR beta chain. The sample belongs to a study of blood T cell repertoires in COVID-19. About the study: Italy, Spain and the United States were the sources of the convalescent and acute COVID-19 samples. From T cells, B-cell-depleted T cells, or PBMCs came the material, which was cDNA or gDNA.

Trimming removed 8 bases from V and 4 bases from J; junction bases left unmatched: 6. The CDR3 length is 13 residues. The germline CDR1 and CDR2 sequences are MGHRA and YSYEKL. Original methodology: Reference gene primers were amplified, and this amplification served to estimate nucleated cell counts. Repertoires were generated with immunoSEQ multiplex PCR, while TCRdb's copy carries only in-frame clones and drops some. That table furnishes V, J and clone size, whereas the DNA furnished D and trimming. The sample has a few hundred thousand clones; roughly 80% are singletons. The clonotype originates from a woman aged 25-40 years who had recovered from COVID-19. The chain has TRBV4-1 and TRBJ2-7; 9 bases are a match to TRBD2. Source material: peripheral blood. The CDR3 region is CASGASGAYEQYF. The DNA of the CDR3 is TGCGCCAGCGGTGCTAGCGGGGCATACGAGCAGTACTTC.